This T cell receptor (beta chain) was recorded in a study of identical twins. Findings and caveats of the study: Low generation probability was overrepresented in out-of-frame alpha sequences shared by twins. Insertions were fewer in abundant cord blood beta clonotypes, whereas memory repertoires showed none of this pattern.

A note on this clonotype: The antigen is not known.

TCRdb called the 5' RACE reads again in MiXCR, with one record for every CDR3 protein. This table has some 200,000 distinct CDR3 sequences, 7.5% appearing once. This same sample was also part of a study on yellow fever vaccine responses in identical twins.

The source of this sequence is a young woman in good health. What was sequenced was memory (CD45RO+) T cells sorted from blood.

In DNA form, the CDR3 reads TGTGCCAGCAAGGGGGAGGTTGATTCACCCCTCCACTTT. Protein: CASKGEVDSPLHF. This chain uses TRBV2 with TRBJ1-6; weak D call: TRBD1 (6 bases). The V gene's germline CDR1 is SNHLY and CDR2 FYNNEI. This CDR3 region has 13 residues. V gave up 7 bases and J gave up 8 bases, with 12 bases separating them.